This is a list of T cell receptor beta chains from one sample in a study of cytomegalovirus exposure and HLA in healthy donors. Sequenced by immunoSEQ multiplex PCR; TCRdb stores in-frame clones only, minus some. The table has under 150,000 clones, approximately 82% seen once; the top ten hold approximately 1.5%. Material: PBMCs. These receptors were collected from a man aged 35 to 55 in good health and CMV-seronegative. CDR3s include the opening cysteine and the closing phenylalanine or tryptophan. D genes are given only for firm matches. The size of a clone is reported for some rows only, either as once, few or many, or as a class for expanded clones.

TRBJ2-7 - TRBV14 TRBD1 CASSQVGQGGYEQYF TGTGCCAGCAGCCAAGTGGGACAGGGCGGCTACGAGCAGTACTTC
TRBJ2-7 - TRBV5-1 TRBD1 CASSFRDRGYEQYF TGCGCCAGCAGCTTTAGGGACAGGGGTTACGAGCAGTACTTC
TRBJ1-1 - TRBV11-2 - CASSLPQATNTEAFF TGTGCCAGCAGCCTCCCACAGGCAACTAACACTGAAGCTTTCTTT
TRBJ2-3 - TRBV29-1 TRBD2 CSVGASGRSDTQYF TGCAGCGTTGGGGCTAGCGGGAGGTCTGATACGCAGTATTTT
TRBJ1-3 few TRBV25-1 - CASSGSSGNTIYF TGTGCCAGCAGCGGTAGCTCTGGAAACACCATATATTTT
TRBJ2-1 once TRBV11-2 TRBD2 CASTTLAVNNEQFF TGTGCCAGCACCACACTAGCGGTTAACAATGAGCAGTTCTTC
TRBJ2-6 - TRBV6-5 - CASSYSLSSGANVLTF TGTGCCAGCAGTTACTCGCTTAGCTCTGGGGCCAACGTCCTGACTTTC
TRBJ1-4 - TRBV7-8 - CASSLVGVTPTNEKLFF TGTGCCAGCAGCTTAGTGGGAGTGACCCCGACTAATGAAAAACTGTTTTTT
TRBJ2-2 once TRBV7-2 TRBD1 CASSFLGTGGTGELFF TGTGCCAGCAGCTTCCTAGGGACAGGGGGCACCGGGGAGCTGTTTTTT
TRBJ2-7 - TRBV2 TRBD1 CASSTTTGVGSYEQYF TGTGCCAGCAGTACCACAACAGGGGTGGGCTCCTACGAGCAGTACTTC
TRBJ2-3 - TRBV7-9 TRBD2 CASSTGLAGVPDTQYF TGTGCCAGCAGCACAGGACTAGCGGGAGTTCCAGATACGCAGTATTTT
TRBJ2-7 - TRBV27 TRBD1 CASSLGPRQGYYEQYF TGTGCCAGCAGTTTAGGGCCGAGACAGGGGTACTACGAGCAGTACTTC
TRBJ2-3 - TRBV28 - CASSKLGGGQDTQYF TGTGCCAGCAGTAAACTAGGGGGGGGGCAAGATACGCAGTATTTT
TRBJ2-2 - TRBV6-5 - CASSYGANTGELFF TGTGCCAGCAGTTACGGAGCTAACACCGGGGAGCTGTTTTTT
TRBJ2-1 - TRBV5-5 - CASSLGGHSSYNEQFF TGTGCCAGCAGCTTGGGCGGCCATAGCTCCTACAATGAGCAGTTCTTC
TRBJ1-1 - TRBV28 - CASSCDRPVCTEAFF TGTGCCAGCAGTTGTGACAGGCCTGTTTGCACTGAAGCTTTCTTT
TRBJ2-1 - TRBV5-1 TRBD2 CASKAGEYNEQFF TGCGCCAGCAAGGCGGGAGAATACAATGAGCAGTTCTTC
TRBJ1-1 - TRBV19 TRBD1 CASSIGGGADTEAFF TGTGCCAGTAGTATAGGAGGGGGCGCGGACACTGAAGCTTTCTTT